This T cell receptor beta chain originates from a study of CD8+ T cells in alopecia areata. General study findings and limits: There were many expanded lesional clones persisting in scalp and blood during tofacitinib. Among the 100 top clones, expanded CD8+ clones, like scalp clonality, were significantly decreased by tofacitinib.

Germline CDR1 and CDR2: LNHDA and SQIVND (reference sequence). The CDR3 extends over 15 amino acids. Trimming removed 3 bases at V and 2 bases at J, with 12 bases between. Indicated treatment: oral pan-JAK inhibitor, 5-10 mg twice daily. This clone was detected only a few times. Its antigen is undetermined. Extraction and reverse transcription of RNA yielded cDNA as the sequencing template. Sequencing was performed with immunoSEQ multiplex PCR; in TCRdb, only in-frame clones are kept and a portion is missing. Of about 42,000 clones in the sample, under 70% were seen once. This chain links TRBV19 with TRBJ2-3, with D possibly matching TRBD2 (5 bases). The sample here was CD8+ T cells sorted from blood, taken at week 4, from a patient treated with tofacitinib. The source is a human donor with alopecia areata. CDR3 residues: CASSILALATDTQYF. Written as DNA, the CDR3 is TGTGCCAGTAGTATTTTGGCGCTAGCCACAGATACGCAGTATTTT.